Sequencing of this T cell receptor (beta chain) was carried out in a study of CD8+ T cells in alopecia areata. Study-level findings and limits: Clonality was higher in lesional than normal scalp, especially in alopecia totalis/universalis.

This clone has a handful of counts. What it binds is unknown. Sequencing used cDNA as its template, made by extracting RNA and reverse transcribing it. Measured with immunoSEQ multiplex PCR; TCRdb has only the in-frame clones, and not every one. The table has approximately 280,000 clones, 58% seen once. The treatment is: oral pan-JAK inhibitor, 5-10 mg twice daily. Germline CDR1 KGHSH, CDR2 LQKENI. The CDR3 is made up of 13 amino acids. Trimming removed 6 bases at V and 8 bases at J, with 13 bases between. The V gene is TRBV18, the J gene TRBJ1-4, with D unresolved. The sample in question was CD4+ T cells sorted from blood, obtained at week 24, from a patient treated with tofacitinib. This TCR was recovered from a human donor with alopecia areata. CDR3 amino acids: CASSSAVEEKLFF. The CDR3 DNA reads TGTGCCAGCTCTTCAGCGGTTGAAGAAAAACTGTTTTTT.